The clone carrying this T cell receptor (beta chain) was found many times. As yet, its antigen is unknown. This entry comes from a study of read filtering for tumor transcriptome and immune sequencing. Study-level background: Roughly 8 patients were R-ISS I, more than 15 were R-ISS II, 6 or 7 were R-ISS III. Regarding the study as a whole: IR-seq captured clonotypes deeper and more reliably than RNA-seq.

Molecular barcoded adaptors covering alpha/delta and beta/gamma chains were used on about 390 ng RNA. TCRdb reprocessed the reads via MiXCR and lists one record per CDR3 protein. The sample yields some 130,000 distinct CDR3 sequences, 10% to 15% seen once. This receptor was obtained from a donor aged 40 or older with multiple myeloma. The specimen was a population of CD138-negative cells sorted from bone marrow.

This CDR3 is CSAMAGNEWNTGELFF. DNA for the CDR3: TGCAGCGCCATGGCGGGAAACGAGTGGAACACCGGGGAGCTGTTTTTT. V is TRBV29-1 and J is TRBJ2-2; possibly TRBD2 for D (6 bases). CDR3 length: 16 residues. Trimming stripped 7 bases from V and 1 base from J, with 19 bases between. Per germline, CDR1 SQVTM and CDR2 ANQGSEA.